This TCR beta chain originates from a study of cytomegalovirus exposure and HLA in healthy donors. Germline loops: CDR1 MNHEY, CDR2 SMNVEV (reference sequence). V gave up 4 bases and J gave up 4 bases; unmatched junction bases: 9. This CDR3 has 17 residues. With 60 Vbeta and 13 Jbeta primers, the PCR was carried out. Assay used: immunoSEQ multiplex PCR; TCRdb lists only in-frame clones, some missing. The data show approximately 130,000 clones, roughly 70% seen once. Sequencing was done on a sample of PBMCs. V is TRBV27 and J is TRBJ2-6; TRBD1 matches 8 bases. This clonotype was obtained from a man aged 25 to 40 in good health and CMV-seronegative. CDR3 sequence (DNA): TGTGCCAGCAGTTACCAGGGGGCGTATTCCGGGGCCAACGTCCTGACTTTC. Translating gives CASSYQGAYSGANVLTF.